Listed below are T cell receptor beta chains from one sample, sequenced in a study of tumor-infiltrating lymphocytes in primary liver carcinoma. One entry per CDR3 protein results from TCRdb running MiXCR on the multiplex PCR reads. Of around 330,000 distinct CDR3 sequences in the sample, about 50% are singletons; the top ten hold more than 15%. Sequencing used peripheral blood. These receptor sequences come from a woman under 40 with primary liver carcinoma and hepatitis B virus infection. CDR3s include the opening cysteine and the closing phenylalanine or tryptophan. A D gene is named only where the DNA matches it firmly. A row's size may be missing; if present it is once, few, many or a size class.

v_gene	d_gene	j_gene	abundance	CDR3aa	CDR3nt
TRBV28	-	TRBJ2-1	-	CVSSLRLGRNNEQFF	TGTGTCAGCAGTTTACGACTAGGAAGGAACAATGAGCAGTTCTTC
TRBV6-5	-	TRBJ1-6	-	CASSYSGIPNSPLHF	TGTGCCAGCAGCTATTCGGGGATCCCAAATTCACCCCTCCACTTT
TRBV6-2/TRBV6-3	-	TRBJ2-1	-	CASSFPLSGALNNEQFF	TGTGCCAGCAGTTTCCCGTTATCGGGAGCCCTAAACAACGAGCAGTTCTTC
TRBV29-1	-	TRBJ2-1	-	CRVPAPFSPQQFF	TGCAGAGTCCCGGCCCCGTTTTCCCCACAGCAGTTCTTC
TRBV7-9	TRBD1	TRBJ2-2	-	CANARTGTAYTGELFF	TGTGCCAACGCTAGAACCGGGACAGCTTACACCGGGGAGCTGTTTTTT
TRBV6-6	-	TRBJ1-2	-	CASSYLFVSGTKNSYGYTF	TGTGCCAGCAGTTATCTTTTCGTTTCCGGGACCAAAAATTCCTATGGCTACACCTTC
TRBV29-1	-	TRBJ2-1	many	CSVGLGDEQFF	TGCAGCGTGGGACTGGGCGATGAGCAGTTCTTC
TRBV7-2	TRBD1	TRBJ2-2	-	CASSPRTGVGGELFF	TGTGCCAGCAGCCCCCGCACAGGGGTTGGCGGGGAGCTGTTTTTT
TRBV29-1	-	TRBJ2-5	many	CSVEPGETQYF	TGCAGCGTTGAACCGGGCGAGACCCAGTACTTC
TRBV6-2/TRBV6-3	TRBD2	TRBJ2-2	-	CASSQGLEGTGELFF	TGTGCCAGCAGCCAAGGACTAGAAGGGACCGGGGAGCTGTTTTTT
TRBV6-5	-	TRBJ1-6	-	CVSSYGTANSPLHF	TGTGTCAGCAGTTACGGTACAGCTAATTCACCCCTCCACTTT
TRBV12-3/TRBV12-4	TRBD1	TRBJ2-7	many	CASSLGDSAYEQYF	TGTGCCAGCAGTTTGGGGGACAGTGCCTACGAGCAGTACTTC
TRBV5-1	-	TRBJ2-2	-	CASSLMDAGELFF	TGCGCCAGCAGCCTGATGGATGCCGGGGAGCTGTTTTTT
TRBV29-1	TRBD1	TRBJ1-1	-	CGVRQGMNTEAFF	TGCGGCGTTCGACAGGGAATGAACACTGAAGCTTTCTTT
TRBV7-9	-	TRBJ1-1	few	CASSITVPNTEAFF	TGTGCCAGCAGCATAACAGTTCCAAACACTGAAGCTTTCTTT
TRBV28	TRBD2	TRBJ2-7	few	CASTESGSPAHEQYF	TGTGCCAGCACCGAGAGCGGGAGTCCTGCCCACGAGCAGTACTTC
TRBV12-3/TRBV12-4	TRBD2	TRBJ2-1	many	CASSWLAGVDEQFF	TGTGCCAGCAGTTGGCTAGCGGGAGTGGATGAGCAGTTCTTC
TRBV12-3/TRBV12-4	TRBD1	TRBJ2-3	-	CASSSYRGRFTDTQYF	TGTGCCAGCAGTTCCTACAGGGGGCGCTTCACAGATACGCAGTATTTT
TRBV4-3	TRBD2	TRBJ2-2	-	CASSQDGLAGPTGELFF	TGCGCCAGCAGCCAAGATGGACTAGCGGGGCCCACCGGGGAGCTGTTTTTT
TRBV5-5	-	TRBJ1-6	-	CASTLLSTARGSPLHF	TGTGCCAGCACCCTTTTATCGACGGCAAGAGGATCACCCCTCCACTTT
TRBV5-1	-	TRBJ1-2	-	CASSLAGEYGYTF	TGCGCCAGCAGCTTGGCAGGGGAATATGGCTACACCTTC
TRBV10-3	TRBD2	TRBJ2-2	once	CATRHSGSDTGELFF	TGTGCCACCAGACATAGCGGGAGTGACACCGGGGAGCTGTTTTTT
TRBV11-1	-	TRBJ1-6	-	CANSDTELLHF	TGTGCCAACAGCGACACGGAGCTCCTCCACTTT
TRBV29-1	-	TRBJ1-1	-	CSVEVQKDEAFF	TGCAGCGTTGAAGTTCAGAAAGATGAAGCCTTCTTT
TRBV12-3/TRBV12-4	TRBD2	TRBJ2-7	-	CASSLLGRLAGLYEQCF	TGTGCCAGCAGTTTACTGGGGCGTCTAGCGGGCCTCTACGAGCAGTGCTTC
TRBV7-8	-	TRBJ2-7	-	CASSAAPGVPEQYF	TGTGCCAGCAGTGCGGCGCCAGGGGTCCCCGAGCAGTACTTC
TRBV13	-	TRBJ2-5	-	CASSLSAPRETQYF	TGTGCCAGCAGCCTCTCGGCCCCCCGGGAGACCCAGTACTTC
TRBV29-1	-	TRBJ2-7	medium-sized	CSATGEDKDYYEQYF	TGCAGCGCCACTGGGGAAGATAAGGATTACTACGAGCAGTACTTC
TRBV6-6	TRBD1	TRBJ1-2	-	CARSRSDRGGGYTF	TGTGCCAGGAGTCGGAGCGACAGGGGTGGTGGCTACACCTTC
TRBV24-1	-	TRBJ2-7	-	CATSAGSSYEQYF	TGTGCCACCAGCGCAGGGAGCTCCTACGAGCAGTACTTC
TRBV6-5	-	TRBJ1-5	once	CASSWGSNQPRHF	TGTGCCAGCAGTTGGGGAAGCAATCAGCCCCGGCATTTT
TRBV24-1	-	TRBJ2-2	-	CATSDPGRTTGELFF	TGTGCCACCAGTGACCCAGGACGGACCACCGGGGAGCTGTTTTTT
TRBV29-1	-	TRBJ2-1	-	CSVEANRNLNELFF	TGCAGCGTTGAAGCTAACAGGAACCTCAATGAGCTGTTCTTC
TRBV6-5	-	TRBJ1-5	few	CASSPSMGNQPQHF	TGTGCCAGCAGTCCTTCGATGGGCAATCAGCCCCAGCATTTT
TRBV5-4	TRBD2	TRBJ2-7	-	CASNKKGGLAGDEQYF	TGTGCCAGCAACAAAAAGGGGGGACTAGCGGGAGACGAGCAGTACTTC
TRBV6-2/TRBV6-3	-	TRBJ1-1	-	CASTQSWVNIEAFF	TGTGCCAGCACCCAGTCCTGGGTGAACATTGAAGCTTTCTTT
TRBV6-2/TRBV6-3	-	TRBJ1-1	-	CTSSSTSGRPNTEAFF	TGTACCAGCAGCTCTACGAGCGGGAGACCAAACACTGAAGCTTTCTTT
TRBV11-2	-	TRBJ2-1	-	CASSLGHGTHEQFF	TGTGCCAGCAGCTTGGGACACGGGACACATGAGCAGTTCTTC
TRBV11-2	TRBD2	TRBJ2-1	-	CASNLAGAGNEQFF	TGTGCCAGCAACTTGGCGGGAGCTGGGAATGAGCAGTTCTTC
TRBV5-8	TRBD2	TRBJ2-3	few	CASSSGLAGSTDTQYF	TGTGCCAGCAGCTCGGGACTAGCGGGTAGCACAGATACGCAGTATTTT
TRBV6-2/TRBV6-3	-	TRBJ2-3	many	CASRPTGSYGDTQYF	TGTGCCAGCAGGCCGACTGGCTCTTATGGGGATACGCAGTATTTT
TRBV6-1	TRBD1	TRBJ1-5	-	CASRADRGSNQSQHF	TGTGCCAGCAGGGCCGACAGGGGAAGCAATCAGTCCCAGCATTTT
TRBV4-1	-	TRBJ1-6	-	CASSQDSWSENSPLHF	TGCGCCAGCAGCCAAGATAGTTGGTCGGAGAATTCACCCCTCCACTTT
TRBV4-1	-	TRBJ2-1	few	CASSQFPGGGDEQFF	TGCGCCAGCAGCCAATTCCCCGGGGGCGGCGATGAGCAGTTCTTC
TRBV6-5	TRBD1	TRBJ1-5	-	CASSTGTGGRSNQPQHF	TGTGCCAGCAGTACCGGGACAGGGGGAAGGAGCAATCAGCCCCAGCATTTT
TRBV29-1	-	TRBJ1-1	-	CSVRGGWGTYTEAFF	TGCAGCGTTCGAGGGGGGTGGGGTACGTACACTGAAGCTTTCTTT
TRBV11-3	-	TRBJ2-1	-	CAGSHSRVQSF	TGTGCCGGCAGCCACAGCCGGGTGCAGTCCTTC
TRBV7-9	-	TRBJ2-2	-	CASSIAGPGELFF	TGTGCCAGCAGCATCGCTGGACCCGGGGAGCTGTTTTTT
TRBV30	TRBD1	TRBJ2-2	-	CAWSVGRGGDGELFF	TGTGCCTGGAGTGTAGGGCGAGGGGGCGACGGGGAGCTGTTTTTT
TRBV11-1	-	TRBJ2-1	-	CDSSFGTHPGYGQFF	TGTGACAGCAGCTTCGGGACCCACCCAGGGTATGGGCAGTTCTTC
TRBV29-1	TRBD1	TRBJ2-7	-	CSVDMTATGGEQYF	TGCAGCGTTGATATGACCGCGACAGGGGGTGAGCAGTACTTC
TRBV7-9	-	TRBJ1-1	many	CASNGGRGMNTEAFF	TGTGCCAGCAACGGGGGGAGAGGAATGAACACTGAAGCTTTCTTT
TRBV4-1	TRBD2	TRBJ2-7	-	CASNPGRGDIEQYF	TGCGCCAGCAACCCCGGACGGGGGGATATCGAGCAGTACTTC